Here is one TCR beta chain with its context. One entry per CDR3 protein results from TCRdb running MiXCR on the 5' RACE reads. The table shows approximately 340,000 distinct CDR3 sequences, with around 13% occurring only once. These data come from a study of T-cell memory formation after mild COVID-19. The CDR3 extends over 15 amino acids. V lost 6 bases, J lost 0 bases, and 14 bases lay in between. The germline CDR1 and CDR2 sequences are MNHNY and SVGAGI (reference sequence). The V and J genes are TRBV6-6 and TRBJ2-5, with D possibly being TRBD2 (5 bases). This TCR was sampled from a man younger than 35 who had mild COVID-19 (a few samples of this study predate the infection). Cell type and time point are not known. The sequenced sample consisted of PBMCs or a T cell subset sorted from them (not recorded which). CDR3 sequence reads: CASRTYETNQETQYF. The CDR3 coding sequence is TGTGCCAGCAGAACCTACGAGACTAACCAAGAGACCCAGTACTTC.